This T cell receptor beta chain emerged from a study of blood T cell repertoires in COVID-19. Study-wide context: The study drew acute and convalescent COVID-19 samples from the United States, Italy and Spain.

J lost 4 bases, V lost 3 bases, and 3 bases had no gene match. Per the germline V gene, CDR1 is MNHEY and CDR2 is SMNVEV (reference sequence). This CDR3 is 15 amino acids long. Per the original data handling: Reference gene primer amplification yielded estimated nucleated cell counts. Repertoires were generated with immunoSEQ multiplex PCR, while TCRdb's copy carries only in-frame clones and drops some. That table is the source of V, J and clone size, and D and trimming were worked out from the DNA. The sample contains 150,000 to 200,000 clones, around 85% of which appear only once. The sequenced sample consisted of peripheral blood. The gene calls are TRBV27 and TRBJ2-5; 12 positions match TRBD2. The sequence derives from a human donor in a cohort sampled during active COVID-19. CDR3 sequence: CASSLTSGGRETQYF. The CDR3 region has the DNA TGTGCCAGCAGTTTGACTAGCGGGGGCCGAGAGACCCAGTACTTC.